The clone carrying this TCR beta chain occurred a few times. Its antigen is as yet unknown. This specimen belongs to a study of CD8+CD57+ T cells in acquired aplastic anemia. Study information: Each DNA sample taken from sorted CD4+ and CD8+ cells came to 3 to 3.5 ug on average. The average read count for CD4+ cells in healthy donors was about 10 million. Study-level results: Between the patient and control groups, CD8+ Simpson's diversity did not differ significantly. Patients and controls turned out to have 25 to 30 CD8+ CDR3 sequences in common.

The germline V gene has CDR1 SGHAT and CDR2 FQNNGV. The V and J ends lost 4 bases and 1 base respectively, with 11 bases between them. The CDR3 loop spans 15 amino acids. TCR beta VDJ and CDR3 were profiled, and genomic DNA was the template. Each CDR3 protein gets one entry after TCRdb re-called the reads with MiXCR. The sample lists more than 150,000 distinct CDR3 sequences; approximately 46% were seen once. The sequenced sample consisted of sorted CD4+, CD8+, or CD8+CD57+ T cells (not recorded which) from PBMCs. The chain uses TRBV11-2 and TRBJ2-1; D gene uncertain. The TCR sequence derives from a human donor in good health. CDR3 region: CASSSEALSYNEQFF. CDR3 sequence (DNA): TGTGCCAGCAGCTCAGAAGCGCTGTCCTACAATGAGCAGTTCTTC.